The 30 T cell receptor beta chains presented below share a single source sample, sequenced in a study of blood T cell repertoires in COVID-19. Only in-frame clones appear in the TCRdb table, and some are missing; sequencing was by immunoSEQ multiplex PCR. Of around 38,000 clones listed, about 88% are singletons. The sequencing input was peripheral blood. The source of these receptors is a human donor in a cohort sampled during active COVID-19.

The chain has TRBV7-9 and TRBJ2-1; tentative D call: TRBD2 (5 bases). Germline lookup yields CDR1 SEHNR and CDR2 FQNEAQ (reference sequence). The CDR3 is 11 residues long. V shed 10 bases and J shed 4 bases, with 8 bases lying between them. The CDR3 sequence is CAMEAYNEQFF. Here the CDR3 DNA reads TGTGCCATGGAGGCTTACAATGAGCAGTTCTTC.

The chain joins TRBV5-4 to TRBJ2-5; 8 positions agree with TRBD2. Germline-derived CDR1 and CDR2 are SGHNT and YYREEE (reference sequence). The CDR3 is 16 amino acids. V trimming: 5 bases; J trimming: 2 bases; junction bases outside the gene matches: 11. This CDR3 is CASRDVRGGLQETQYF. CDR3 nucleotide sequence: TGTGCCAGCAGAGACGTACGGGGGGGGTTACAAGAGACCCAGTACTTC. The full variable domain, with the rest looked up from reference TRBV5-4 and TRBJ2-5, is ETGVTQSPTHLIKTRGQQVTLRCSSQSGHNTVSWYQQALGQGPQFIFQYYREEENGRGNFPPRFSGLQFPNYSSELNVNALELDDSALYLCASRDVRGGLQETQYFGPGTRLLVL.

In DNA, the CDR3 is TGTGCCAGCAGTGGAGCAGGGACAAGCTCCTACGAGCAGTACTTC. As protein: CASSGAGTSSYEQYF. The chain uses TRBV28 and TRBJ2-7, with D tentatively TRBD1 (6 bases). Trimming pared 5 bases from V and 0 bases from J, leaving 14 bases between. CDR1 MDHEN and CDR2 SYDVKM come from the germline V gene. The CDR3 contains 15 residues.

This chain joins TRBV13 and TRBJ2-1, with TRBD1 matching 9 bases. This CDR3 contains 13 residues. After removal of 8 bases from V and 7 bases from J, the junction contained 6 bases not matched to a gene. The germline V gene encodes CDR1 PRHDT and CDR2 FYEKMQ (reference sequence). The CDR3 DNA follows: TGTGCCAGCGTCGACAGGGGGTTAAATGAGCAGTTCTTC. It yields the protein CASVDRGLNEQFF.

On this clone: This same CDR3 is encoded by further DNA sequences in the sample. The chain joins TRBV7-2 to TRBJ2-3, with unresolved D. Trimming left V 1 base short and J 6 bases short, with 5 bases between. CDR3 length equals 12 residues. Germline CDR1 and CDR2: SGHTA and FQGNSA. CDR3 protein: CASSLVRDTQYF. Written as DNA, the CDR3 is TGTGCCAGCAGCTTAGTGAGGGATACGCAGTATTTT.

This clone was seen a few times. V usage is TRBV30 and J usage is TRBJ1-5, with D uncertain. Trimming left V 3 bases short and J 5 bases short, with 11 bases between. The CDR3 consists of 13 residues. Germline V gives CDR1 GTSNPN, CDR2 SVGIG (reference sequence). In DNA, the CDR3 is TGTGCCTGGAGCGCCGGCCAGGATCAGCCCCAGCATTTT. Its translation: CAWSAGQDQPQHF.

The rearrangement uses TRBV29-1 and TRBJ2-1; D is possibly TRBD2 (6 bases). The CDR3 length is 12 residues. Deletions cut 4 bases from V and 10 bases from J, with 14 bases between. The V gene's germline CDR1 is SQVTM and CDR2 ANQGSEA. The CDR3 DNA reads TGCAGCGTTGTGGAGGGAGCAAGCGAGCAGTTCTTC. Amino acid sequence: CSVVEGASEQFF.

The chain carries TRBV4-3 and TRBJ2-3; maybe TRBD2 (5 bases). V was shortened by 0 bases and J by 6 bases, with 16 bases between the two germline ends. This CDR3 has 16 amino acids. CDR1 is LGHNA and CDR2 is YSLEER in the germline V gene. The CDR3 DNA follows: TGCGCCAGCAGCCAAGATTTTTCTAGCACTCCGGATACGCAGTATTTT. This sequence encodes CASSQDFSSTPDTQYF.

This clone is deemed medium-sized. The chain couples TRBV2 to TRBJ1-1, with a weak D call TRBD1 (6 bases). The CDR3 is 15 amino acids. Trimming removed 5 bases from V and 4 bases from J, with 17 bases in between. CDR1 and CDR2 from the germline V gene are SNHLY and FYNNEI. The CDR3 DNA follows: TGTGCCAGCAGTCCCACCGCGGGGGGCAGCACTGAAGCTTTCTTT. Its translation: CASSPTAGGSTEAFF.

The gene calls are TRBV7-2 and TRBJ2-1, with D tentatively TRBD2 (6 bases). The V gene's germline CDR1 is SGHTA and CDR2 FQGNSA. The ends were cut back, 2 bases at V and 8 bases at J, with 16 bases in the middle. The CDR3 is 15 residues long. The CDR3 here is CASSLQSGQGHEQFF. The CDR3 DNA sequence: TGTGCCAGCAGCTTACAAAGCGGGCAGGGTCATGAGCAGTTCTTC.

A single count supports this clone. V and J are TRBV11-2 and TRBJ2-3, with D possibly TRBD2 on 6 matching bases. Germline loops: CDR1 SGHAT, CDR2 FQNNGV. Trimming removed 4 bases from V and 5 bases from J, with 16 bases in between. The CDR3 is made up of 15 amino acids. The CDR3 is CASSSRSAGLDTQYF. The CDR3 bases are TGTGCCAGCAGCTCCCGTTCAGCGGGCTTAGATACGCAGTATTTT. The full variable domain, completed using reference TRBV11-2 and TRBJ2-3, is EAGVAQSPRYKIIEKRQSVAFWCNPISGHATLYWYQQILGQGPKLLIQFQNNGVVDDSQLPKDRFSAERLKGVDSTLKIQPAKLEDSAVYLCASSSRSAGLDTQYFGPGTRLTVL.

The CDR3 spells CASSQGGQPGEQYF. CDR3 sequence (DNA): TGTGCCAGCAGCCAAGGAGGACAGCCTGGCGAGCAGTACTTC. The chain has TRBV3-1 (or the pseudogene TRBV3-2) and TRBJ2-7, with D possibly matching TRBD1 (6 bases). The V end lost 1 base, the J end lost 6 bases, and 13 bases lay between the germline ends. This CDR3 is 14 amino acids long. The germline CDR1 and CDR2 sequences are LGHDT and YNNKEL (reference sequence).

This clone was observed a single time. The chain links TRBV5-4 to TRBJ2-7, with 7 positions matching TRBD1. The CDR3 has 15 residues. J lost 1 base, V lost 3 bases, and 7 bases had no gene match. Germline lookup yields CDR1 SGHNT and CDR2 YYREEE (reference sequence). In DNA, the CDR3 is TGTGCCAGCAGCTCGCCGGGACAGCCATCCTACGAGCAGTACTTC. Translated, it gives CASSSPGQPSYEQYF.

This clone was detected only once. The chain joins TRBV9 to TRBJ1-2, with D perhaps matching TRBD1 (6 bases). The germline V gene encodes CDR1 SGDLS and CDR2 YYNGEE. Trimming stripped 0 bases from V and 6 bases from J, with 15 bases between. The CDR3 covers 15 residues. This chain's CDR3 is CASSVARDPGDGYTF. Written as DNA, the CDR3 is TGTGCCAGCAGCGTAGCCCGTGACCCAGGGGATGGCTACACCTTC. Supplemented by reference TRBV9 and TRBJ1-2, the full variable domain reads DSGVTQTPKHLITATGQRVTLRCSPRSGDLSVYWYQQSLDQGLQFLIQYYNGEERAKGNILERFSAQQFPDLHSELNLSSLELGDSALYFCASSVARDPGDGYTFGSGTRLTVV.

The CDR3 region is CASSLSGEGTQYF. Written as DNA, the CDR3 is TGTGCCAGCAGCTTATCGGGAGAGGGGACCCAGTACTTC. The chain links TRBV11-2 to TRBJ2-5; a weak D match, TRBD2 (6 bases). This CDR3 spans 13 amino acids. Germline CDR1 SGHAT, CDR2 FQNNGV. V lost 2 bases and J lost 7, with 11 bases in between.

The chain links TRBV19 to TRBJ2-2; D unresolved. The germline V gene has CDR1 LNHDA and CDR2 SQIVND (reference sequence). V was shortened by 7 bases and J by 1 base, with 7 bases between the two germline ends. This CDR3 spans 13 amino acids. CDR3 sequence (DNA): TGTGCCAGTACCTACAGGAACACCGGGGAGCTGTTTTTT. It translates to CASTYRNTGELFF.

This chain uses TRBV2 with TRBJ2-2; D gene ambiguous. This CDR3 has 13 amino acids. The germline V and J ends were trimmed by 3 bases and 9 bases, with 11 bases remaining between them. Germline V gene lookup returns CDR1 SNHLY and CDR2 FYNNEI. This chain's CDR3 is CASSDPPRRELFF. The DNA of the CDR3 is TGTGCCAGCAGTGACCCGCCTAGGAGGGAGCTGTTTTTT.

The chain uses TRBV6-5 and TRBJ2-3; 12 bases agree with TRBD2. V was pared by 6 bases and J by 1 base, with 2 bases of the junction left unmatched. CDR1 is MNHEY, CDR2 SVGAGI, per germline. This CDR3 region has 15 residues. CDR3 in amino acids: CASRSSGGGTDTQYF. The CDR3 nucleotides are TGTGCCAGCAGATCTAGCGGGGGGGGCACAGATACGCAGTATTTT.

V gene TRBV4-1 combines with J gene TRBJ1-6; maybe TRBD1 (6 bases). There are 16 residues in the CDR3. Trimming removed 5 bases from V and 7 bases from J, with 18 bases in between. From germline, CDR1 is MGHRA and CDR2 YSYEKL. DNA for the CDR3: TGCGCCAGCAGCTCACCCCCGGGGGGCGAGAATTCACCCCTCCACTTT. Its protein product is CASSSPPGGENSPLHF.

The rearrangement uses TRBV18 and TRBJ2-4; no clear D. The germline CDR1 and CDR2 sequences are KGHSH and LQKENI. The CDR3 totals 14 residues. Trimming pared 4 bases from V and 0 bases from J, leaving 7 bases between. The CDR3 nucleotides read TGTGCCAGCTCACAGGAGATAGCCAAAAACATTCAGTACTTC. Protein sequence: CASSQEIAKNIQYF.

The chain uses TRBV28 and TRBJ2-7; 12 bases fit TRBD1. Germline-derived CDR1 and CDR2 are MDHEN and SYDVKM. The CDR3 spans 13 residues. V lost 6 bases, J lost 6 bases, and 3 bases stayed unmatched. Written as DNA, the CDR3 is TGTGCCAGCAGGGGACAGGGGGCTAGCGAGCAGTACTTC. Translating it yields CASRGQGASEQYF.

The chain has TRBV7-2 and TRBJ1-6, with D uncertain. CDR1 and CDR2 from the germline V gene are SGHTA and FQGNSA. CDR3 length equals 15 residues. With 3 bases removed from V and 10 bases from J, the gap between germline ends came to 16 bases. The CDR3 reads CASSLLQMLGSPLHF. The CDR3 DNA reads as TGTGCCAGCAGCTTGCTGCAAATGCTCGGGTCACCCCTCCACTTT.

The chain is built from TRBV6-5 and TRBJ2-5; D is unresolved. In germline, CDR1 is MNHEY, CDR2 SVGAGI. V was pared by 5 bases and J by 2 bases, with 3 bases between. The CDR3 spans 11 residues. The DNA for the CDR3 is TGTGCCAGCAGTCAACAAGAGACCCAGTACTTC. Translated, it gives CASSQQETQYF.

The gene calls are TRBV2 and TRBJ2-2, with D possibly being TRBD1 (6 bases). Germline CDR1 reads SNHLY; CDR2 reads FYNNEI. This CDR3 is 14 amino acids long. Trimming removed 6 bases at V and 6 bases at J, with 14 bases between. CDR3 DNA sequence: TGTGCCAGCAGGGAAACACAGGGTTCCGGGGAGCTGTTTTTT. Its translation is CASRETQGSGELFF.

V gene TRBV20-1 combines with J gene TRBJ1-6, with a possible D match to TRBD1 (5 bases). The V gene lost 3 bases and the J gene lost 7 bases, with 16 bases spanning the gap. The CDR3 loop spans 15 amino acids. Germline V gene lookup returns CDR1 DFQATT and CDR2 SNEGSKA (reference sequence). CDR3 amino acids: CSASWGGTKNSPLHF. CDR3 nucleotide sequence: TGCAGTGCTAGTTGGGGGGGGACCAAGAATTCACCCCTCCACTTT.

The chain uses TRBV10-3 and TRBJ1-1; 9 nucleotides line up with TRBD1. V was clipped by 2 bases and J by 3 bases; unmatched bases: 4. This CDR3 region has 15 residues. Germline CDR1 is ENHRY and CDR2 is SYGVKD. The CDR3 region has the DNA TGTGCCATCAGTGAGACAGGGGGCGGGTACACTGAAGCTTTCTTT. As protein: CAISETGGGYTEAFF.

The gene calls are TRBV6-5 and TRBJ2-3; 8 positions agree with TRBD1. V lost 5 bases to trimming and J lost 1 base; unmatched junction nucleotides: 5. Per the germline V gene, CDR1 is MNHEY and CDR2 is SVGAGI. This CDR3 is 15 amino acids long. The CDR3 here is CASSKTDRGTDTQYF. Written as DNA, the CDR3 is TGTGCCAGCAGTAAGACGGACAGGGGCACAGATACGCAGTATTTT.

V and J are TRBV5-6 and TRBJ1-6; 8 bases are a match to TRBD1. Trimming removed 4 bases from V and 9 bases from J; junction bases left unmatched: 12. The length of the CDR3 is 16 residues. The germline gives CDR1 SGHDT, CDR2 YYEEEE. The DNA of the CDR3 is TGTGCCAGCAGCGTAAGGACCGGGACAGGAGCTTCACCCCTCCACTTT. Protein sequence: CASSVRTGTGASPLHF. Using reference TRBV5-6 and TRBJ1-6 for the parts outside the CDR3, the full variable domain is DAGVTQSPTHLIKTRGQQVTLRCSPKSGHDTVSWYQQALGQGPQFIFQYYEEEERQRGNFPDRFSGHQFPNYSSELNVNALLLGDSALYLCASSVRTGTGASPLHFGNGTRLTVT.

In this sample, this clone turned up a few times. The chain couples TRBV19 to TRBJ2-7, with D possibly matching TRBD1 (6 bases). CDR3 length equals 15 residues. CDR1 and CDR2 (germline): LNHDA, SQIVND (reference sequence). The V gene lost 4 bases and the J gene lost 2 bases, with 15 bases spanning the gap. The CDR3 nucleotides are TGTGCCAGTAGTAAGGCACGGGACACCACCTACGAGCAGTACTTC. It specifies CASSKARDTTYEQYF.

This clone was found once. V is TRBV5-1 and J is TRBJ1-1; 9 nucleotides align to TRBD1. V lost 4 bases and J lost 4; bases outside the gene matches: 8. From germline, CDR1 is SGHRS and CDR2 YFSETQ. The CDR3 loop spans 15 amino acids. CDR3 region: CASSGQGQIVTEAFF. The CDR3 nucleotides read TGCGCCAGCAGCGGACAGGGGCAGATTGTCACTGAAGCTTTCTTT.